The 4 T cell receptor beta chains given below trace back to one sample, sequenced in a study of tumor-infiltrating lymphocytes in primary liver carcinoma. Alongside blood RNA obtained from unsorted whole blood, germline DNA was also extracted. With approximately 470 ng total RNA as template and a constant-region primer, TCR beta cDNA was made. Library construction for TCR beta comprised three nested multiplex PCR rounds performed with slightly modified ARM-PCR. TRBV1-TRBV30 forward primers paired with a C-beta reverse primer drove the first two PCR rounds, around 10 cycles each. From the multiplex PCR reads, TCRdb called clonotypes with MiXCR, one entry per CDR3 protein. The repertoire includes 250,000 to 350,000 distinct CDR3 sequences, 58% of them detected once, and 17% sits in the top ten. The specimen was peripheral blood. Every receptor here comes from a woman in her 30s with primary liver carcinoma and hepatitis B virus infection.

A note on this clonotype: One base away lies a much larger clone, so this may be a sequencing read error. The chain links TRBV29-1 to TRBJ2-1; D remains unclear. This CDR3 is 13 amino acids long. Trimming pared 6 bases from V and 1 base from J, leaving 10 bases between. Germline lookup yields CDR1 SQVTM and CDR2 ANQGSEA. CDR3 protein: CSVWAASYNEQFF. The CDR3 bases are TGCAGCGTCTGGGCGGCTTCCTACAATGAGCAGTTCTTC.

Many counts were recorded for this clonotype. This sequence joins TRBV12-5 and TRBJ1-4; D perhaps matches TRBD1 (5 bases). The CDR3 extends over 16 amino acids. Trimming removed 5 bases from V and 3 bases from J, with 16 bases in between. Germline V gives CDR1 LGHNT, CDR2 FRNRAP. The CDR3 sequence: CASGLIPGPPNEKLFF. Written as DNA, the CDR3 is TGTGCTAGTGGTCTGATACCGGGACCGCCTAATGAAAAACTGTTTTTT.

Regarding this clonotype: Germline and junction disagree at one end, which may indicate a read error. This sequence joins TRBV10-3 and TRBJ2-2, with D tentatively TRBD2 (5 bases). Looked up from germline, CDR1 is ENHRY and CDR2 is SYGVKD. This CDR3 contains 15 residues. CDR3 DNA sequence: TGTGCCATCAGTGAGGCAACTGCTCTCACCGGGGAGCTGTTTTTC. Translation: CAISEATALTGELFF.

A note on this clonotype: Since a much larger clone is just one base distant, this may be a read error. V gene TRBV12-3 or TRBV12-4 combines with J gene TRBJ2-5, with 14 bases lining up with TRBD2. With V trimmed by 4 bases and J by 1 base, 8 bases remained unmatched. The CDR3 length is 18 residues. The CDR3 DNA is TGTGCCAGCAGTTCCCCGAGACTAGCGGGAGGGCTCCAAGAGACCCAGTACTTC. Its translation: CASSSPRLAGGLQETQYF.